One sample yielded the 25 T cell receptor beta chains listed below, sequenced in a study of shared clonotypes between healthy human individuals. Some clones are missing from TCRdb's copy, which holds only in-frame ones; the method was immunoSEQ multiplex PCR. This sample has some 1,600,000 clones, with 98% found just once. The sequenced sample was naive CD4+ T cells sorted from blood. As for subset: CD45RA+ positively selected. The receptors shown here come from a man aged 25-45 years in good health.

This chain connects TRBV7-8 to TRBJ1-4; tentatively, D is TRBD1 (6 bases). Germline V CDR1 and CDR2: SGHVS, FQNEAQ. This CDR3 comprises 15 residues. Trimming left V 2 bases short and J 4 bases short, with 11 bases between. This chain's CDR3 is CASSLLGGSNEKLFF. Written as DNA, the CDR3 is TGTGCCAGCAGCTTACTCGGGGGCAGTAATGAAAAACTGTTTTTT.

The rearrangement links TRBV4-2 to TRBJ2-7; D possibly matches TRBD1 or TRBD2 (5 bases each). This CDR3 has 16 amino acids. Germline CDR1 is LGHNA and CDR2 is YNFKEQ. Trimming removed 5 bases at V and 2 bases at J, with 19 bases between. CDR3 in DNA: TGTGCCAGCAGCTCACACAGGACTTCACTTACCTACGAGCAGTACTTC. The encoded protein is CASSSHRTSLTYEQYF.

As to this clone: The sample carries other DNA sequences with the same CDR3. The rearrangement links TRBV5-1 to TRBJ2-1; possibly TRBD1 for D (6 bases). V lost 0 bases, J lost 1 base, and 8 bases lay in between. The CDR3 is 15 residues long. Germline V lookup: CDR1 SGHRS, CDR2 YFSETQ. CDR3 residues: CASSLEGGSYNEQFF. The CDR3 bases are TGCGCCAGCAGCTTGGAAGGGGGATCCTACAATGAGCAGTTCTTC.

The chain couples TRBV7-9 to TRBJ2-3; 10 positions match TRBD2. This CDR3 spans 14 amino acids. V was clipped by 8 bases and J by 1 base; unmatched bases: 3. Germline CDR1 is SEHNR and CDR2 is FQNEAQ (reference sequence). The CDR3 spells CASQLAGGTDTQYF. CDR3 coding DNA: TGTGCCAGCCAGCTAGCGGGAGGCACAGATACGCAGTATTTT.

This chain links TRBV15 with TRBJ2-7, with a possible D match to TRBD2 (5 bases). Germline-derived CDR1 and CDR2 are LNHNV and YYDKDF (reference sequence). The CDR3 totals 15 residues. The V gene lost 5 bases and the J gene lost 0 bases, with 14 bases spanning the gap. The CDR3 DNA reads as TGTGCCACCAGCCCCCTGAGGGTTAACTCCTACGAGCAGTACTTC. Its translation: CATSPLRVNSYEQYF. The variable domain in full, with the rest retrieved from reference TRBV15 and TRBJ2-7, is DAMVIQNPRYQVTQFGKPVTLSCSQTLNHNVMYWYQQKSSQAPKLLFHYYDKDFNNEADTPDNFQSRRPNTSFCFLDIRSPGLGDTAMYLCATSPLRVNSYEQYFGPGTRLTVT.

The rearrangement uses TRBV10-1 and TRBJ2-1, with 8 bases aligning to TRBD2. After removal of 2 bases from V and 4 bases from J, the junction contained 7 bases not matched to a gene. The CDR3 contains 16 residues. Germline V gene lookup returns CDR1 WNHNN and CDR2 SYGVQD (reference sequence). CDR3 coding DNA: TGCGCCAGCAGTGAGAAGGGCGGGGGGAGATACAATGAGCAGTTCTTC. Protein sequence: CASSEKGGGRYNEQFF.

The gene calls are TRBV7-9 and TRBJ2-2; 13 bases agree with TRBD2. The CDR3 covers 15 residues. V dropped 5 bases and J dropped 8; count of bases not matched to a gene: 5. Germline V lookup: CDR1 SEHNR, CDR2 FQNEAQ (reference sequence). The CDR3 reads CASSPPGLAGGELFF. The CDR3 DNA sequence: TGTGCCAGCAGCCCGCCGGGACTAGCGGGAGGGGAGCTGTTTTTT. Variable domain in full (rest from reference TRBV7-9 and TRBJ2-2): DTGVSQNPRHKITKRGQNVTFRCDPISEHNRLYWYRQTLGQGPEFLTYFQNEAQLEKSRLLSDRFSAERPKGSFSTLEIQRTEQGDSAMYLCASSPPGLAGGELFFGEGSRLTVL.

This chain links TRBV15 with TRBJ2-7; TRBD2 agrees at 7 bases. Trimming removed 5 bases from V and 3 bases from J; junction bases left unmatched: 7. This CDR3 is 14 amino acids long. Germline V gene lookup returns CDR1 LNHNV and CDR2 YYDKDF (reference sequence). CDR3 region: CATSRSGLHYEQYF. CDR3 in DNA: TGTGCCACCAGCCGTAGCGGGTTGCACTACGAGCAGTACTTC.

This chain connects TRBV5-1 to TRBJ2-5; D might be TRBD1 (5 bases). This CDR3 region has 14 residues. In germline, CDR1 is SGHRS, CDR2 YFSETQ. V shed 4 bases and J shed 1 base, with 11 bases lying between them. The CDR3, as DNA: TGCGCCAGCAGCCCTGGGGCCCCCCAAGAGACCCAGTACTTC. This sequence encodes CASSPGAPQETQYF.

The chain uses TRBV6-5 and TRBJ1-2; tentatively, D is TRBD1 (6 bases). This CDR3 is 13 amino acids long. V was cut by 6 bases and J by 2 bases, with 10 bases left in between. From germline, CDR1 is MNHEY and CDR2 SVGAGI. The CDR3 reads CASSLDRNYGYTF. The CDR3 region has the DNA TGTGCCAGCAGCCTCGACAGGAACTATGGCTACACCTTC.

J is TRBJ2-5 and V is TRBV9; 10 bases agree with TRBD2. Germline values: CDR1 SGDLS, CDR2 YYNGEE. V shed 4 bases and J 5 bases; nucleotides not matched to a gene: 8. The CDR3 sequence is 15 residues long. CDR3 in DNA: TGTGCCAGCAGCCTTTCAAGCGGGAGGGCCGAGACCCAGTACTTC. It codes for CASSLSSGRAETQYF.

The chain couples TRBV11-2 to TRBJ1-3; D might be TRBD1 (5 bases). The CDR3 is 15 residues long. Germline loops: CDR1 SGHAT, CDR2 FQNNGV. V was cut by 4 bases and J by 9 bases, with 19 bases left in between. CDR3 DNA: TGTGCCAGCAGCTCATACCGGGACCCTACCCGCACCATATATTTT. Translated, it gives CASSSYRDPTRTIYF.

The V call is TRBV9, the J call TRBJ1-4; 7 positions agree with TRBD1. After removal of 0 bases from V and 6 bases from J, the junction contained 2 bases not matched to a gene. This CDR3 has 14 residues. Germline values: CDR1 SGDLS, CDR2 YYNGEE. CDR3 in DNA: TGTGCCAGCAGCGTAGCAGGGGGGGATGAAAAACTGTTTTTT. It is translated as CASSVAGGDEKLFF. Full variable domain (missing parts from reference TRBV9 and TRBJ1-4): DSGVTQTPKHLITATGQRVTLRCSPRSGDLSVYWYQQSLDQGLQFLIQYYNGEERAKGNILERFSAQQFPDLHSELNLSSLELGDSALYFCASSVAGGDEKLFFGSGTQLSVL.

V usage is TRBV9 and J usage is TRBJ2-3; D gene unclear. CDR3 length: 13 amino acids. Trimming shortened V by 5 bases and J by 2 bases, and 9 bases separated the two germline ends. Germline values: CDR1 SGDLS, CDR2 YYNGEE. CDR3 in amino acids: CASRRIDTDTQYF. CDR3 in DNA: TGTGCCAGCAGGAGGATTGACACAGATACGCAGTATTTT.

Here the CDR3 DNA reads TGTGCCAGCAGCTTCCGGGGTCTTGATGGAAACACCATATATTTT. Translating gives CASSFRGLDGNTIYF. V usage is TRBV5-5 and J usage is TRBJ1-3; no clear D gene. The CDR3 loop spans 15 amino acids. Between the trimmed V and J ends, which lost 2 bases and 3 bases, there was a span of 12 bases. Looked up from germline, CDR1 is SGHKS and CDR2 is YYEKEE (reference sequence).

Concerning this clone itself: The same CDR3 is also encoded by other DNA sequences in this sample. The rearrangement joins TRBV5-1 to TRBJ2-3; the D gene is possibly TRBD1 (5 bases). V was clipped by 0 bases and J by 1 base, with 6 bases between them. Germline V gene data show CDR1 as SGHRS and CDR2 as YFSETQ. The CDR3 runs 14 residues. The CDR3 nucleotides are TGCGCCAGCAGCTTGGAGGGGCGCACAGATACGCAGTATTTT. It specifies CASSLEGRTDTQYF.

The chain joins TRBV10-3 to TRBJ1-2; D unresolved. Trimming removed 8 bases at V and 5 bases at J, with 18 bases between. The CDR3 sequence is 14 residues long. Germline values: CDR1 ENHRY, CDR2 SYGVKD. The CDR3 nucleotides read TGTGCCATCCTCGATCCCAAAGGGCCATATGGCTACACCTTC. Its protein product is CAILDPKGPYGYTF.

The J gene is TRBJ2-2, the V gene TRBV5-1; D not certain. Germline V gene data show CDR1 as SGHRS and CDR2 as YFSETQ. This CDR3 is 13 amino acids long. V was cut by 0 bases and J by 5 bases, with 5 bases left in between. The CDR3 reads CASSLGQTGELFF. The DNA of the CDR3 is TGCGCCAGCAGCTTGGGGCAGACCGGGGAGCTGTTTTTT.

The chain joins TRBV10-2 to TRBJ2-3, with a tentative D call TRBD2 (7 bases). The CDR3 runs 15 residues. Trimming took off 7 bases at V and 3 bases at J, with 17 bases between the two ends. Germline assignment: CDR1 WSHSY and CDR2 SAAADI. CDR3 coding DNA: TGCGCCAGCATTAAGGGGGGGGTCGGAACAGATACGCAGTATTTT. Amino acids: CASIKGGVGTDTQYF.

This clone was seen once. This sequence joins TRBV7-8 and TRBJ1-5; 10 bases agree with TRBD1. Germline trimming cut 4 bases from V and 3 bases from J; bases unmatched to any gene: 12. CDR3 length: 18 residues. Germline CDR1 reads SGHVS; CDR2 reads FQNEAQ. CDR3 region: CASSSTKRDRGVNQPQHF. The CDR3, as DNA: TGTGCCAGCAGCTCGACGAAGAGGGACAGGGGAGTCAATCAGCCCCAGCATTTT.

In this sample, this clone turned up once. The same CDR3 is also encoded by other DNA sequences in this sample. The chain has TRBV10-3 and TRBJ2-5; D possibly corresponds to TRBD1 (6 bases). This CDR3 spans 13 amino acids. In germline, CDR1 is ENHRY, CDR2 SYGVKD. V shed 8 bases and J shed 0 bases, with 10 bases lying between them. CDR3 in amino acids: CAISWTDQETQYF. Written as DNA, the CDR3 is TGTGCCATCTCCTGGACAGACCAAGAGACCCAGTACTTC.

The chain combines TRBV9 with TRBJ2-5, with D perhaps assigned TRBD1 or TRBD2 (5 bases each). CDR1 is SGDLS, CDR2 YYNGEE, per germline. The ends were cut back, 3 bases at V and 3 bases at J, with 12 bases in the middle. This CDR3 has 14 amino acids. The CDR3 here is CASSAGDAKETQYF. The CDR3 nucleotides are TGTGCCAGCAGCGCTGGGGACGCTAAAGAGACCCAGTACTTC.

This chain connects TRBV7-7 to TRBJ2-1; 7 nucleotides agree with TRBD2. Per the germline V gene, CDR1 is SSHAT and CDR2 is FNYEAQ (reference sequence). The CDR3 runs to 13 residues. The V and J ends lost 6 bases and 7 bases, in that order; junction bases with no gene match: 6. The CDR3 loop is CASSSLGGNEQFF. CDR3 nucleotides: TGTGCCAGCAGTTCCCTGGGGGGGAATGAGCAGTTCTTC.

The J gene is TRBJ1-2, the V gene TRBV19; possibly TRBD1 for D (5 bases). The CDR3 totals 12 residues. With 5 bases removed from V and 8 bases from J, the gap between germline ends came to 12 bases. Germline CDR1 reads LNHDA; CDR2 reads SQIVND (reference sequence). The CDR3 DNA reads TGTGCCAGTAGTGATATCGGGGACGGCTACACCTTC. Its translation: CASSDIGDGYTF.

The J gene is TRBJ2-7, the V gene TRBV9; TRBD2 matches 9 bases. The germline V gene encodes CDR1 SGDLS and CDR2 YYNGEE. The CDR3 runs 13 residues. Losses at the gene ends were 3 bases for V and 6 bases for J; bases not matched to a gene: 4. The CDR3 DNA sequence: TGTGCCAGCAGCGCTAGCGGGACGGGCGAGCAGTACTTC. Its translation: CASSASGTGEQYF.